This TCR beta chain was documented in a study of identical twins. The CDR3 is 14 amino acids. J was trimmed by 6 bases and V by 4 bases; bases with no gene match: 4. Germline V CDR1 and CDR2: LGHDT, YNNKEL (reference sequence). TCRdb reprocessed the 5' RACE reads via MiXCR and lists one record per CDR3 protein. Among 1.5 million or so distinct CDR3 sequences listed, around a third were seen once. This clonotype has just a few counts. Its matching antigen is unknown. Findings of the study overall: Invariant MAIT and iNKT cells could partly confound zero-insertion analyses.

This rearrangement joins TRBV3-1 to TRBJ2-1, with 9 bases aligning to TRBD2. Sample: cord blood. The TCR was taken from a newborn girl in good health. This CDR3 is CASSRTSVGNEQFF. CDR3 nucleotide sequence: TGTGCCAGCAGCCGGACTAGCGTTGGCAATGAGCAGTTCTTC.